This TCR beta chain was retrieved from a study of CD8 T cells in ankylosing spondylitis. Deletions cut 1 base from V and 1 base from J, with 13 bases between. This CDR3 region has 17 residues. Germline loops: CDR1 LGHNA, CDR2 YSLEER. Library preparation for TCR beta used quantitative 5'-RACE with molecular barcodes. One entry per CDR3 protein results from TCRdb running MiXCR on the 5' RACE reads. The sample has approximately 300,000 distinct CDR3 sequences; under 8.5% are singletons. General observations from the study: A subset of motif variants has previously been described in the synovial fluid and blood of reactive arthritis. What appeared characteristic of ankylosing spondylitis blood was a TCR beta motif of under 10 highly homologous variants.

In its sample, this clonotype was seen many times. As yet, its antigen is unknown. V gene TRBV4-3 combines with J gene TRBJ2-2; D gene unclear. The specimen was blood, either unsorted or a sorted T cell fraction (not recorded which). The TCR comes from a male donor with ankylosing spondylitis. In nucleotides, the CDR3 is TGCGCCAGCAGCCAAGCCCCGGGCCTTGGGAACACCGGGGAGCTGTTTTTT. It is translated as CASSQAPGLGNTGELFF.